These 17 T cell receptor beta chains were sequenced from one sample in a study of blood T cells in healthy people across ages. A J-beta primer mix and a sample-barcoded 5' primer were used in a second PCR of about 7 to 12 cycles. MiXCR was run by TCRdb on the 5' RACE reads, yielding one entry per CDR3 protein. The table records roughly 1.5 million distinct CDR3 sequences, roughly 43% of them present only once. Sequenced sample: blood. These receptors were obtained from a woman younger than 35 in good health.

This clonotype was observed a few times. V gene TRBV4-3 combines with J gene TRBJ1-1; D gene unclear. V lost 4 bases, J lost 4 bases, and 16 bases lay in between. Germline loops: CDR1 LGHNA, CDR2 YSLEER. The CDR3 consists of 15 residues. Here the CDR3 DNA reads TGCGCCAGCAGCCTCTTCCATGGGCAGTCCACTGAAGCTTTCTTT. Translated, it gives CASSLFHGQSTEAFF.

This clonotype showed up many times. At one boundary the junction diverges from the germline segment, which might be a read error. The V and J genes are TRBV29-1 and TRBJ1-1, with D hard to call. CDR1 SQVTM and CDR2 ANQGSEA come from the germline V gene. The CDR3 loop spans 13 amino acids. The CDR3 loop reads CSVEGQADTEAFF. CDR3 bases: TGCAGCGTGGAAGGTCAGGCGGACACTGAAGCTTTCTTT.

The DNA for the CDR3 is TGTGCCAGCAGTCCTACGCGGACACCGAGCACAGATACGCAGTATTTT. As protein: CASSPTRTPSTDTQYF. The J gene is TRBJ2-3, the V gene TRBV27; a possible D gene is TRBD1 (5 bases). This CDR3 contains 16 residues. V lost 5 bases and J 0 bases, leaving 15 bases between the germline ends. CDR1 and CDR2 from the germline V gene are MNHEY and SMNVEV (reference sequence).

This chain uses TRBV12-3 or TRBV12-4 with TRBJ2-4; possible D gene TRBD2, 6 bases. The end of the DNA aligns better with TRBJ2-7, so the J call may be wrong. The CDR3 length is 13 residues. The CDR3 region is CASSMGGTYEQYF. In nucleotides, the CDR3 is TGTGCCAGCAGCATGGGGGGAACCTACGAGCAGTACTTC.

The rearrangement joins TRBV28 to TRBJ2-5, with 10 bases that match TRBD2. The length of the CDR3 is 16 residues. The V and J ends lost 3 bases and 1 base, in that order; junction bases with no gene match: 5. Germline CDR1 and CDR2: MDHEN and SYDVKM. The CDR3 nucleotides are TGTGCCAGCAGTTTTCGGGTAGCGGGAGGCCAAGAGACCCAGTACTTC. Its protein product is CASSFRVAGGQETQYF.

The chain has TRBV20-1 and TRBJ2-7; 7 nucleotides align to TRBD1. The CDR3 spans 14 residues. Germline trimming cut 6 bases from V and 5 bases from J; bases unmatched to any gene: 13. Germline values: CDR1 DFQATT, CDR2 SNEGSKA (reference sequence). CDR3 protein: CSARRDRVLDEQYF. The CDR3, as DNA: TGCAGTGCCAGACGAGACAGGGTTCTCGACGAGCAGTACTTC.

The sample holds a few counts of this clonotype. CDR3 in amino acids: CSVELGAVEQYF. CDR3 in DNA: TGCAGCGTTGAGTTGGGAGCAGTCGAGCAGTACTTC. This rearrangement joins TRBV29-1 to TRBJ2-5; a weak D match, TRBD2 (5 bases). The DNA end is more similar to TRBJ2-7, so the J call may be wrong. The CDR3 sequence is 12 residues long. CDR1 is SQVTM, CDR2 ANQGSEA, per germline.

In the case of this clonotype: A much larger clone differs from this one at a single base, so this may be a read error. The rearrangement links TRBV20-1 to TRBJ2-1, with D perhaps TRBD2 (5 bases). The CDR3 is 14 residues long. Germline V lookup: CDR1 DFQATT, CDR2 SNEGSKA (reference sequence). The CDR3 region is CSTRRANSYNEQFF. In DNA form, the CDR3 reads TGCAGTACTAGACGAGCGAACTCCTACAATGAGCAGTTCTTC.

The CDR3 spells CASRPLAELYNEQFF. Here the CDR3 DNA reads TGTGCCAGCAGGCCATTAGCGGAGCTTTACAATGAGCAGTTCTTC. This rearrangement joins TRBV28 to TRBJ2-1; possibly TRBD2 for D (6 bases). The V end lost 6 bases, the J end lost 4 bases, and 16 bases lay between the germline ends. The CDR3 contains 15 residues. CDR1 and CDR2 (germline): MDHEN, SYDVKM.

This clonotype was picked up a small number of times. CDR3 residues: CASSLLRVSTKNIQYF. CDR3 nucleotides: TGTGCCAGCAGCCTACTACGCGTGTCCACCAAAAACATTCAGTACTTC. The chain couples TRBV7-2 to TRBJ2-4; D not resolved. In germline, CDR1 is SGHTA, CDR2 FQGNSA. Trimming cost V 5 bases and J 2 bases, with 16 bases left between them. This CDR3 spans 16 amino acids.

J is TRBJ1-1 and V is TRBV14; D is undetermined. Trimming left V 0 bases short and J 7 bases short, with 9 bases between. The CDR3 is 13 amino acids. Germline loops: CDR1 SGHDN, CDR2 FVKESK. CDR3 loop: CASSQDPRIEAFF. As DNA, the CDR3 is TGTGCCAGCAGCCAAGATCCCCGAATTGAAGCTTTCTTT. Looking up the rest from reference TRBV14 and TRBJ1-1 gives the full variable domain: EAGVTQFPSHSVIEKGQTVTLRCDPISGHDNLYWYRRVMGKEIKFLLHFVKESKQDESGMPNNRFLAERTGGTYSTLKVQPAELEDSGVYFCASSQDPRIEAFFGQGTRLTVV.

The chain has TRBV10-3 and TRBJ1-2; 8 bases are shared with TRBD1. The CDR3 totals 13 residues. V shed 10 bases and J 5 bases; nucleotides not matched to a gene: 9. Germline lookup yields CDR1 ENHRY and CDR2 SYGVKD. The CDR3 protein is CATRPDRGYGYTF. The CDR3 bases are TGTGCCACCAGGCCCGACAGGGGATATGGCTACACCTTC.

This clonotype was detected only once. The rearrangement uses TRBV27 and TRBJ2-1; 10 bases are a match to TRBD2. The J segment lost 9 bases and the V segment lost 7 bases, leaving 6 bases of the junction unmatched. CDR1 is MNHEY, CDR2 SMNVEV, per germline (reference sequence). This CDR3 comprises 13 residues. CDR3 in amino acids: CASKLAGTSEQFF. The CDR3 coding sequence is TGTGCCAGCAAACTAGCGGGGACTTCTGAGCAGTTCTTC.

This chain connects TRBV11-2 to TRBJ2-7; 7 positions match TRBD1. The CDR3 is 14 amino acids. V dropped 7 bases and J dropped 5; count of bases not matched to a gene: 11. CDR1 is SGHAT, CDR2 FQNNGV, per germline. The CDR3 DNA reads TGTGCCAGCACCCTACAGGGGTCTGGCGACGAGCAGTACTTC. It is translated as CASTLQGSGDEQYF.

The CDR3 DNA is TGTGCCAGCAGCGTAGTTAGTTCTAATTCACCCCTCCACTTT. This sequence encodes CASSVVSSNSPLHF. The chain carries TRBV7-2 and TRBJ1-6; no definite D call. V shed 5 bases and J shed 6 bases, with 11 bases lying between them. This CDR3 region has 14 residues. Germline CDR1 reads SGHTA; CDR2 reads FQGNSA.

Details on this clonotype: With a much larger clone just one base away, this may be a read error. The V call is TRBV9, the J call TRBJ2-1, with TRBD2 identical over 16 bases. The CDR3 has 19 residues. The V gene end was trimmed by 3 bases and the J gene end by 4 bases; junction bases not matched to a gene: 10. Germline loops: CDR1 SGDLS, CDR2 YYNGEE. The CDR3 here is CASSAAGTSGRVPYNEQFF. The CDR3 DNA reads TGTGCCAGCAGCGCCGCCGGGACTAGCGGGAGGGTACCATACAATGAGCAGTTCTTC.

This chain links TRBV12-5 with TRBJ2-4, with D possibly TRBD1 on 6 matching bases. Deletions cut 1 base from V and 0 bases from J, with 13 bases between. Germline V CDR1 and CDR2: LGHNT, FRNRAP. CDR3 length equals 17 residues. DNA of the CDR3: TGTGCTAGTGGTTTGGGAACTCAGGGGTTAGCCAAAAACATTCAGTACTTC. Protein: CASGLGTQGLAKNIQYF. Combining the CDR3 with reference TRBV12-5 and TRBJ2-4 gives the whole variable domain DARVTQTPRHKVTEMGQEVTMRCQPILGHNTVFWYRQTMMQGLELLAYFRNRAPLDDSGMPKDRFSAEMPDATLATLKIQPSEPRDSAVYFCASGLGTQGLAKNIQYFGAGTRLSVL.